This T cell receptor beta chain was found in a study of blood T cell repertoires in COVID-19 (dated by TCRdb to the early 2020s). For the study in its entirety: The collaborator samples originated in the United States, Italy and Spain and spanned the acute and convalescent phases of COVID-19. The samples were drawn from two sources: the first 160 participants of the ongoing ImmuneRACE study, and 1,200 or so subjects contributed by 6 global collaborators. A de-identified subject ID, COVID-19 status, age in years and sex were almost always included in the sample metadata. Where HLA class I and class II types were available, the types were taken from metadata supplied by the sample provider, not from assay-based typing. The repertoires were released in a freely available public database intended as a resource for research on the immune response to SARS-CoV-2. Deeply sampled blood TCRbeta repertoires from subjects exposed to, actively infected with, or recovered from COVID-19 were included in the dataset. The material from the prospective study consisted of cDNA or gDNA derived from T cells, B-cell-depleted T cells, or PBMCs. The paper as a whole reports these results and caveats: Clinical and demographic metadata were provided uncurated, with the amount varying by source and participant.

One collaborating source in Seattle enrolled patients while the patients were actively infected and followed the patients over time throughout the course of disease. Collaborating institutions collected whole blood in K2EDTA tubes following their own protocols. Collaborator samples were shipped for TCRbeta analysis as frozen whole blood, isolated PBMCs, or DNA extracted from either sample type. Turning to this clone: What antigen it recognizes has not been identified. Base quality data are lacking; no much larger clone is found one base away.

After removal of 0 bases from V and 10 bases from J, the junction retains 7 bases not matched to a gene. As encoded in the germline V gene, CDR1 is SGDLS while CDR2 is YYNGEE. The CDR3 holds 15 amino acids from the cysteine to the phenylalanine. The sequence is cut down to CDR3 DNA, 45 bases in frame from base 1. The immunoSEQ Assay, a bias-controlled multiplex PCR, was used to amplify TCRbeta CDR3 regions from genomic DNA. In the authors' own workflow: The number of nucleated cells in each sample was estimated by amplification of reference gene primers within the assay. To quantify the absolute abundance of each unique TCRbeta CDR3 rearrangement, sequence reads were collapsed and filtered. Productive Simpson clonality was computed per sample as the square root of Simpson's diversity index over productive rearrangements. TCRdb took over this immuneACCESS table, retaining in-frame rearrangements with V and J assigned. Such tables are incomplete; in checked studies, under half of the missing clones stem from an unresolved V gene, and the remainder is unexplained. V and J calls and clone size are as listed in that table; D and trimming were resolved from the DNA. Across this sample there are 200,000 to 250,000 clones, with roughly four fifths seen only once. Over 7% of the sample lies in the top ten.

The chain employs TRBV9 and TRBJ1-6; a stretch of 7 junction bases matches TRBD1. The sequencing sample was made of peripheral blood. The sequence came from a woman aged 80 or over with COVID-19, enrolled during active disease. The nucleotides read TGTGCCAGCAGCGTAGCGACAGGGTTGAGCTCACCCCTCCACTTT. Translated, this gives CASSVATGLSSPLHF.